The 29 T cell receptor beta chains given below trace back to one sample, sequenced in a study of neurological immune-mediated disorders. TCRdb analysed the 5' RACE reads with MiXCR anew, one entry per CDR3 protein. The sample lists 50,000 to 70,000 distinct CDR3 sequences, about 10% occurring once. Stated time point: longitudinal time-point 1 (baseline). Sample: PBMCs. The receptors were sampled from a male donor with HTLV-1-associated myelopathy (HAM/TSP).

This clonotype was counted ten times or more. V gene TRBV5-1 combines with J gene TRBJ2-5; D is unclear. The CDR3 has 14 residues. Germline V gene sequence: CDR1 SGHRS, CDR2 YFSETQ. V lost 5 bases and J 1 base, leaving 12 bases between the germline ends. CDR3: CASRSAQVQETQYF. The CDR3 DNA reads TGCGCCAGCAGAAGTGCGCAGGTCCAAGAGACCCAGTACTTC.

The sample holds a few counts of this clonotype. The chain links TRBV29-1 to TRBJ2-1, with TRBD1 matching 8 bases. The V gene's germline CDR1 is SQVTM and CDR2 ANQGSEA. V lost 7 bases and J lost 6; bases outside the gene matches: 5. This CDR3 region has 12 residues. DNA of the CDR3: TGCAGCGCCGGACAGGGTTCCAATGAGCAGTTCTTC. Its translation: CSAGQGSNEQFF.

This clonotype was recorded many times. The CDR3 coding sequence is TGTGCCAGCAGCTTTGGCAGTTCGAATGAAAAACTGTTTTTT. Protein: CASSFGSSNEKLFF. The chain recombines TRBV7-9 with TRBJ1-4; no reliable D call. With 3 bases removed from V and 5 bases from J, the gap between germline ends came to 10 bases. The CDR3 loop spans 14 amino acids. Germline loops: CDR1 SEHNR, CDR2 FQNEAQ (reference sequence). The entire variable domain, with the rest obtained from reference TRBV7-9 and TRBJ1-4, is as follows: DTGVSQNPRHKITKRGQNVTFRCDPISEHNRLYWYRQTLGQGPEFLTYFQNEAQLEKSRLLSDRFSAERPKGSFSTLEIQRTEQGDSAMYLCASSFGSSNEKLFFGSGTQLSVL.

This clonotype was counted at least ten times. The chain carries TRBV5-1 and TRBJ1-3; the D is unclear. Deletions cut 2 bases from V and 2 bases from J, with 8 bases between. The germline V gene has CDR1 SGHRS and CDR2 YFSETQ. The CDR3 has 14 residues. CDR3 amino acids: CASSLNSPGNTIYF. CDR3 in DNA: TGCGCCAGCAGCTTAAACAGTCCTGGAAACACCATATATTTT.

This clonotype was seen ten or more times. The CDR3 DNA reads TGTGCCAGCAGCTCCTTGGGAAGCGGGACAGCCTTCTATGGCTACACCTTC. It codes for CASSSLGSGTAFYGYTF. J is TRBJ1-2 and V is TRBV5-5; 7 positions match TRBD1. CDR3 length equals 17 residues. Trimming took 3 bases from V and 4 from J; bases not matched to a gene: 15. Germline V lookup: CDR1 SGHKS, CDR2 YYEKEE (reference sequence). Full variable domain (missing parts from reference TRBV5-5 and TRBJ1-2): DAGVTQSPTHLIKTRGQQVTLRCSPISGHKSVSWYQQVLGQGPQFIFQYYEKEERGRGNFPDRFSARQFPNYSSELNVNALLLGDSALYLCASSSLGSGTAFYGYTFGSGTRLTVV.

This rearrangement joins TRBV7-9 to TRBJ2-7, with 10 bases matching TRBD1. Trimming took 5 bases from V and 4 from J; bases not matched to a gene: 8. This CDR3 has 15 residues. In germline, CDR1 is SEHNR, CDR2 FQNEAQ (reference sequence). The CDR3 reads CASSPRQGAPYEQYF. CDR3 nucleotide sequence: TGTGCCAGCAGCCCGAGACAGGGGGCCCCTTACGAGCAGTACTTC.

This clonotype was seen at least ten times. The chain carries TRBV5-1 and TRBJ1-1; tentative D call: TRBD1 (6 bases). Germline V gene data show CDR1 as SGHRS and CDR2 as YFSETQ. The CDR3 contains 12 residues. Trimming removed 5 bases from V and 3 bases from J, with 8 bases in between. The CDR3 loop is CASRTGYTEAFF. The CDR3 region has the DNA TGCGCCAGCAGGACAGGATACACTGAAGCTTTCTTT.

This clonotype has ten or more counts. This rearrangement joins TRBV20-1 to TRBJ1-2, with D hard to call. This CDR3 region has 15 residues. The ends were cut back, 2 bases at V and 7 bases at J, with 20 bases in the middle. CDR1 is DFQATT, CDR2 SNEGSKA, per germline (reference sequence). CDR3 region: CSARNHPGRVGGYTF. CDR3 in DNA: TGCAGTGCTAGAAACCACCCCGGGAGGGTGGGTGGCTACACCTTC.

This clonotype was observed at least ten times. The chain uses TRBV2 and TRBJ2-1; TRBD2 matches at 8 bases. In germline, CDR1 is SNHLY, CDR2 FYNNEI. V dropped 4 bases and J dropped 6; count of bases not matched to a gene: 5. This CDR3 contains 14 residues. The CDR3 region is CASSAGGPGNEQFF. The DNA for the CDR3 is TGTGCCAGCAGTGCGGGGGGGCCCGGCAATGAGCAGTTCTTC.

There are many counts of this clonotype. V and J are TRBV2 and TRBJ1-1, with D uncertain. Trimming took 3 bases from V and 6 from J, leaving 26 bases between them. Germline assignment: CDR1 SNHLY and CDR2 FYNNEI. CDR3 size: 18 residues. The CDR3 region has the DNA TGTGCCAGCAGTGACCTTAGTCCGGGCTCCATCTTGGGCCCTGAAGCTTTCTTT. Its translation is CASSDLSPGSILGPEAFF.

This clonotype was picked up many times. The chain links TRBV9 to TRBJ2-3; the match to TRBD2 covers 11 bases. The CDR3 runs 16 residues. Germline V CDR1 and CDR2: SGDLS, YYNGEE. The ends lost 4 bases at V and 1 base at J; junction bases unmatched: 5. The CDR3 DNA is TGTGCCAGCAGCTTTCGACTAGCGGGACGCACAGATACGCAGTATTTT. The encoded protein is CASSFRLAGRTDTQYF.

This clonotype was detected many times. The rearrangement links TRBV6-5 to TRBJ2-1, with TRBD2 as a possible D gene (5 bases). The germline CDR1 and CDR2 sequences are MNHEY and SVGAGI. The V and J ends lost 6 bases and 0 bases respectively, with 12 bases between them. The CDR3 runs to 15 residues. This CDR3 is CASSPDWSSYNEQFF. CDR3 DNA sequence: TGTGCCAGCAGCCCGGACTGGAGCTCCTACAATGAGCAGTTCTTC.

This clonotype came up many times. V usage is TRBV4-3 and J usage is TRBJ1-1; D not resolved. Trimming took 0 bases from V and 3 from J, leaving 8 bases between them. The CDR3 runs 14 residues. CDR1 and CDR2 (germline): LGHNA, YSLEER. In DNA, the CDR3 is TGCGCCAGCAGCCAAGAAAGGCAATACACTGAAGCTTTCTTT. It specifies CASSQERQYTEAFF.

This clonotype was found many times. The chain carries TRBV9 and TRBJ2-3; D possibly corresponds to TRBD2 (5 bases). V lost 0 bases, J lost 2 bases, and 13 bases lay in between. This CDR3 has 16 amino acids. The germline CDR1 and CDR2 sequences are SGDLS and YYNGEE. The CDR3 reads CASSVARTSLTDTQYF. CDR3 nucleotides: TGTGCCAGCAGCGTAGCTCGGACTTCGCTCACAGATACGCAGTATTTT.

Details on this clonotype: It may be a read error: a sequence one base away is much more abundant. This chain joins TRBV28 and TRBJ2-5, with 14 bases identical to TRBD2. From germline, CDR1 is MDHEN and CDR2 SYDVKM. The trim removed 5 bases at V and 5 bases at J, leaving 10 bases unmatched. This CDR3 contains 17 residues. The CDR3 coding sequence is TGTGCCAGCAGTGGTCAGACTAGCGGGGGGGCCTGCGAGACCCAGTACTTC. Translating it yields CASSGQTSGGACETQYF.

Many counts were recorded for this clonotype. V is TRBV3-1 and J is TRBJ1-2; TRBD1 matches 11 bases. V shed 1 base, J shed 7 bases, and the junction held 2 bases outside the gene matches. CDR1 is LGHDT and CDR2 is YNNKEL in the germline V gene (reference sequence). The CDR3 is 14 amino acids. This CDR3 is CASSQGTGGSGYTF. CDR3 DNA sequence: TGTGCCAGCAGCCAAGGGACAGGGGGCTCTGGCTACACCTTC.

The sample holds many counts of this clonotype. CDR3 sequence: CASSLTQGEETQYF. In nucleotides, the CDR3 is TGTGCCAGCAGCTTAACACAGGGGGAAGAGACCCAGTACTTC. The gene calls are TRBV7-2 and TRBJ2-5; TRBD1 aligns across 8 bases. V lost 2 bases and J lost 3; bases outside the gene matches: 2. The CDR3 has 14 residues. The germline V gene encodes CDR1 SGHTA and CDR2 FQGNSA.

This clonotype was recorded at least ten times. The chain joins TRBV7-2 to TRBJ2-2; the match to TRBD2 covers 10 bases. The CDR3 is made up of 16 amino acids. From germline, CDR1 is SGHTA and CDR2 FQGNSA. The V segment lost 3 bases and the J segment 5 bases; nucleotides outside the gene matches: 6. DNA for the CDR3: TGTGCCAGCAGCTTGGACAGCGGGGGGGCGACCGGGGAGCTGTTTTTT. The encoded protein is CASSLDSGGATGELFF.

This clonotype was observed many times. The chain has TRBV4-3 and TRBJ2-1; 13 positions agree with TRBD2. Germline V CDR1 and CDR2: LGHNA, YSLEER. There are 16 residues in the CDR3. Unmatched junction bases numbered 5, after V lost 2 bases and J lost 7 bases. CDR3 sequence: CASSQTSGGAWNEQFF. CDR3 DNA: TGCGCCAGCAGCCAAACTAGCGGGGGGGCCTGGAATGAGCAGTTCTTC.

The table lists this clonotype with many counts. The rearrangement uses TRBV5-1 and TRBJ2-2; D unresolved. Trimming took 4 bases from V and 7 from J, leaving 17 bases between them. Germline V gene data show CDR1 as SGHRS and CDR2 as YFSETQ. This CDR3 contains 15 residues. In DNA, the CDR3 is TGCGCCAGCAGCCATGGCGTAACCGGCGGCGGGGAGCTGTTTTTT. Protein sequence: CASSHGVTGGGELFF. The full variable domain, completed using reference TRBV5-1 and TRBJ2-2, is KAGVTQTPRYLIKTRGQQVTLSCSPISGHRSVSWYQQTPGQGLQFLFEYFSETQRNKGNFPGRFSGRQFSNSRSEMNVSTLELGDSALYLCASSHGVTGGGELFFGEGSRLTVL.

Ten or more counts support this clonotype. The V and J genes are TRBV15 and TRBJ2-5; 8 bases match TRBD1. With 9 bases clipped from V and 7 bases from J, the junction kept 4 bases outside the gene matches. This CDR3 region has 11 residues. From germline, CDR1 is LNHNV and CDR2 YYDKDF (reference sequence). This CDR3 is CATGQGRTQYF. CDR3 bases: TGTGCCACAGGACAGGGCAGGACCCAGTACTTC.

This clonotype occurred many times. The V call is TRBV6-1, the J call TRBJ1-6; D may be TRBD1 (6 bases). In germline, CDR1 is MNHNS, CDR2 SASEGT. The CDR3 runs to 13 residues. CDR3 sequence: CAAARQDNSPLHF. The CDR3 DNA reads TGTGCGGCGGCAAGACAGGATAATTCACCCCTCCACTTT.

This clonotype appeared many times. This chain joins TRBV10-3 and TRBJ2-3; tentative D call: TRBD1 (6 bases). The CDR3 consists of 13 residues. In germline, CDR1 is ENHRY, CDR2 SYGVKD. Trimming removed 10 bases at V and 2 bases at J, with 13 bases between. Here the CDR3 DNA reads TGTGCCACCCGGGACACAGTCACAGATACGCAGTATTTT. The encoded protein is CATRDTVTDTQYF.

This clonotype was detected ten times or more. The chain employs TRBV5-1 and TRBJ2-4, with D uncertain. This CDR3 is built from 13 residues. The V end was cut by 1 base, the J end by 5 bases, with 7 bases between. Germline V lookup: CDR1 SGHRS, CDR2 YFSETQ. The CDR3 here is CASSLKGENIQYF. The CDR3 DNA reads as TGCGCCAGCAGCTTGAAGGGTGAAAACATTCAGTACTTC.

Ten or more counts support this clonotype. The rearrangement joins TRBV5-8 to TRBJ1-6, with D uncertain. Trimming cost V 1 base and J 8 bases, with 16 bases left between them. Germline assignment: CDR1 SGHTS and CDR2 YDEGEE. The CDR3 is 16 residues long. CDR3 DNA sequence: TGTGCCAGCAGCTTGAGTTCCGTGTCAGTTTATTCACCCCTCCACTTT. This codes for CASSLSSVSVYSPLHF.

This clonotype is termed medium-sized (0.01 to 0.1%). This rearrangement joins TRBV10-3 to TRBJ2-1; a possible D gene is TRBD1 (6 bases). With 0 bases removed from V and 1 base from J, the gap between germline ends came to 13 bases. This CDR3 region has 17 residues. Germline V gives CDR1 ENHRY, CDR2 SYGVKD. The CDR3 DNA reads as TGTGCCATCAGTGAGTCCCGACAGGAAACGTCCTACAATGAGCAGTTCTTC. Translation: CAISESRQETSYNEQFF.

This clonotype appeared many times. As DNA, the CDR3 is TGTGCCAGCAGCTGGACGGTGGCCGGGGAGCTGTTTTTT. As protein: CASSWTVAGELFF. The V call is TRBV5-5, the J call TRBJ2-2, with D uncertain. Per the germline V gene, CDR1 is SGHKS and CDR2 is YYEKEE (reference sequence). CDR3 size: 13 residues. The germline V and J ends were trimmed by 3 bases and 6 bases, with 9 bases remaining between them.

Ten or more counts support this clonotype. V usage is TRBV10-3 and J usage is TRBJ1-5, with D possibly matching TRBD1 (5 bases). V lost 0 bases, J lost 1 base, and 13 bases lay in between. Germline CDR1 reads ENHRY; CDR2 reads SYGVKD. The CDR3 is 17 amino acids. DNA of the CDR3: TGTGCCATCAGTGAGTCTATGGGGCGAAGAAGCAATCAGCCCCAGCATTTT. Amino acids: CAISESMGRRSNQPQHF.

At least ten counts were recorded for this clonotype. The chain employs TRBV4-3 and TRBJ1-4; D gene ambiguous. CDR3 length: 10 amino acids. Germline values: CDR1 LGHNA, CDR2 YSLEER. The V end lost 8 bases, the J end lost 11 bases, and 9 bases lay between the germline ends. The CDR3 sequence: CASGVEKLFF. In DNA form, the CDR3 reads TGCGCCAGCGGGGTAGAGAAACTGTTTTTT.